The rows below give T cell receptor beta chains drawn from one sample of a study of cytomegalovirus exposure and HLA in healthy donors. Only in-frame clones appear in the TCRdb table, and some are missing; sequencing was by immunoSEQ multiplex PCR. The table shows approximately 140,000 clones, with approximately 82% occurring only once. Material for sequencing was PBMCs. All receptors come from a boy between 2 and 10 years old in good health and CMV-seronegative. Both conserved end residues are part of each CDR3. The order of the fields is V gene, J gene, clone size, D gene, CDR3 DNA, CDR3 protein. The D gene is left open where the match is weak. Only part of the rows carry a size: once, few, many, or a class if the clone is expanded.

>TRBV15|TRBJ1-1|once|-
TGTGCCACCAGCAGAGATAAGGGAGGAGAGACTGAAGCTTTCTTT
CATSRDKGGETEAFF
>TRBV7-9|TRBJ2-1|-|TRBD2
TGTGCCAGCAGCTTAGCCCTAGCGGGAGGGGGGGGGAATGAGCAGTTCTTC
CASSLALAGGGGNEQFF
>TRBV15|TRBJ2-1|-|-
TGTGCCACCAGCAGAGAGGCTGCCTCCTACAATGAGCAGTTCTTC
CATSREAASYNEQFF
>TRBV6-5|TRBJ2-2|-|-
TGTGCCAGCAGTTACCCACCGAGAGGGACCGGGGAGCTGTTTTTT
CASSYPPRGTGELFF
>TRBV9|TRBJ2-1|-|-
TGTGCCAGCAGCGAGGACAGCTACAATGAGCAGTTCTTC
CASSEDSYNEQFF
>TRBV19|TRBJ2-3|-|-
TGTGCCAGTAGTTTAGGACACAGGCCTACGCAGTATTTT
CASSLGHRPTQYF
>TRBV19|TRBJ1-1|-|-
TGTGCCAGTAGACAGGGTGGTGAAGCTTTCTTT
CASRQGGEAFF
>TRBV6-5|TRBJ2-7|-|-
TGTGCCAGCAGCCCCGTGGGACTTACCCGCGGGCAGTACTTC
CASSPVGLTRGQYF
>TRBV5-4|TRBJ2-2|-|TRBD2
TGTGCCAGCAGCCTGGCGGGGGGAAAAACCGGGGAGCTGTTTTTT
CASSLAGGKTGELFF
>TRBV30|TRBJ1-1|-|-
TGTGCCTGGAGTAGGGGGGGCGCTTTCTTT
CAWSRGGAFF
>TRBV4-2|TRBJ2-2|-|-
TGTGCCAGCAGCCAAGACTTTCGGGGGGCCAACACCGGGGAGCTGTTTTTT
CASSQDFRGANTGELFF
>TRBV9|TRBJ2-7|few|-
TGTGCCAGCAGCGGGGGACTGAACGAGCAGTACTTC
CASSGGLNEQYF
>TRBV30|TRBJ1-4|-|-
TGTGCCTGGAGTGTAGGAGTGTCTAATGAAAAACTGTTTTTT
CAWSVGVSNEKLFF
>TRBV6-1|TRBJ1-2|-|-
TGTGCCAGCAGTGAGCGACAGGCGTCCGGCTACACCTTC
CASSERQASGYTF
>TRBV5-6|TRBJ1-1|-|TRBD1
TGTGCCAGCAGCTCAAGAGGGACAGGCAACACTGAAGCTTTCTTT
CASSSRGTGNTEAFF
>TRBV2|TRBJ2-5|-|TRBD2
TGTGCCAGCCGAACGGGGGTGGCGGGGGGACCCCAAGAGACCCAGTACTTC
CASRTGVAGGPQETQYF
>TRBV6-1|TRBJ2-2|-|TRBD1
TGTGCCAGCAGTGGGGACAGGTTGGGCGGGGAGCTGTTTTTT
CASSGDRLGGELFF
>TRBV19|TRBJ2-1|-|TRBD1
TGTGCCAGTAGTCTGTGGACAGGGAGCTCCTACAATGAGCAGTTCTTC
CASSLWTGSSYNEQFF
>TRBV7-8|TRBJ1-2|few|-
TGTGCCAGCAGCACGCGGCACCGGGGATACTATGGCTACACCTTC
CASSTRHRGYYGYTF
>TRBV7-9|TRBJ2-1|-|TRBD2
TGTGCCAGCAGCTTAGGGGGCGCGGGAGGGCCGCACAATGAGCAGTTCTTC
CASSLGGAGGPHNEQFF
>TRBV11-3|TRBJ2-3|-|TRBD2
TGTGCCAGCTCCGGGGGGGGAGTCGCGGATACGCAGTATTTT
CASSGGGVADTQYF
>TRBV4-1|TRBJ2-2|-|-
TGCGCCAGCAGCCAAGCGGGTACGGAGCTGTTTTTT
CASSQAGTELFF
>TRBV6-1|TRBJ1-2|-|-
TGTGCCAGCAGTGAAATGGCTAACTATGACTACACCTTC
CASSEMANYDYTF
>TRBV4-3|TRBJ2-7|-|TRBD2
TGCGCCAGCAGCCAAGGGGGGATGGGACTAGCGGGAGCCTACGAGCAGTACTTC
CASSQGGMGLAGAYEQYF
>TRBV27|TRBJ2-2|-|-
TGTGCCAGCAGTTTAAACCGGGTCACCGGGGAGCTGTTTTTT
CASSLNRVTGELFF
>TRBV7-9|TRBJ2-1|-|-
TGTGCCAGCAGCCCCCAGGATGAGCAGTTCTTC
CASSPQDEQFF
>TRBV19|TRBJ2-2|-|-
TGTGCCAGTAGTCAACTAGGGACCGGGGAGCTGTTTTTT
CASSQLGTGELFF
>TRBV25-1|TRBJ1-1|-|-
TGTGCCAGCAGTCGGGGGGGGAACACTGAAGCTTTCTTT
CASSRGGNTEAFF
>TRBV13|TRBJ2-7|-|TRBD1
TGTGCCAGCAGCCACCAAGTTAGGGGACAGGGGTTTCCCGAGCAGTACTTC
CASSHQVRGQGFPEQYF
>TRBV13|TRBJ1-1|-|-
TGTGCCAGCAGGATCGGCGGAAGAAACACTGAAGCTTTCTTT
CASRIGGRNTEAFF
>TRBV5-1|TRBJ1-3|-|-
TGCGCCAGCAGCCAAATTTTTCAACTAGGCGGAAACACCATATATTTT
CASSQIFQLGGNTIYF
>TRBV18|TRBJ2-1|-|TRBD1
TGTGCCAGCTCACCAGGGACAGACTCCTACAATGAGCAGTTCTTC
CASSPGTDSYNEQFF
>TRBV6-4|TRBJ2-3|-|-
TGTGCCAGCAGTGAGCGGGGAAGCACAGATACGCAGTATTTT
CASSERGSTDTQYF
>TRBV5-8|TRBJ2-3|-|TRBD1
TGTGCCAGCAGCTGGGGACAGGGAGTAGTAGCGGATACGCAGTATTTT
CASSWGQGVVADTQYF
>TRBV15|TRBJ1-2|-|-
TGTGCCACCGGCGGTCCCGACAGCAACTATGGCTACACCTTC
CATGGPDSNYGYTF